Described below is a single T cell receptor beta chain sequence and its context. This clone was counted only a few times. What this receptor recognizes is not known. No base qualities exist here, and no much larger clone lies one base off it. The time point label here, explained by the study, means: tumor resected at nephrectomy. The treatment or condition label, as the study defines it: treatment-naive control, cytoreductive nephrectomy. Control tumors were obtained from treatment-naive renal cell carcinoma patients in whom cytoreductive nephrectomy was performed without prior radiation. Renal cell carcinoma with clear cell pathology was present in all patients. The control tumors sequenced for TCR were resected between 2011 and 2014 from more than 9 males and several females whose median age was around 54 years (range about 40 to 90). Tumor processing involved mechanical dissociation, digestion with collagenase/hyaluronidase at 37 degrees C, handling in gentleMACS C tubes, and storage in liquid nitrogen. Genomic DNA for TCR sequencing was prepared using the QIAamp DNA Blood Mini Kit (Qiagen). The analyses included only samples that passed all quality control checks.

V was cut back by 0 bases and J by 5 bases, leaving a gap of 5 bases between them. The CDR1 and CDR2 encoded by the germline V gene are SGHRS and YFSETQ. There are 13 amino acids in the CDR3, from cysteine to phenylalanine inclusive. Only the CDR3 region is kept as DNA, spanning 39 bases read in frame from base 1. TCR beta libraries were generated from genomic DNA with the immunoSEQ kit, following the manufacturer's recommendations. To prepare libraries, a first multiplex PCR with proprietary primers was run, followed by a second PCR that added unique barcodes, and a bead cleanup was done after each round. Each sample batch included a kit-provided positive control reaction and a negative control reaction. The final libraries were assessed on an Agilent 4200 TapeStation D1000 ScreenTape, pooled by volume, and quantified by qPCR. Sequencing was performed on an Illumina NextSeq500 using a MidOutput 150-cycle cartridge, with 156 Read1 cycles, 15 Index1 cycles, and the kit custom primers. The pooled library was loaded at around 1.1 pM with a roughly 20% PhiX control spike-in. As for how the authors treated the data: Vendor-processed data were analyzed in R, and a clonotype was defined as all T cells sharing the same CDR3 nucleotide sequence. In the clone abundance analyses, frequencies were normalized to the 10,000 most abundant clones in each sample. Public T cell clones, which averaged fewer than five per sample, were excluded before analysis. Dominant motifs were analyzed with ImmunoMap using the PAM10 matrix, a gap penalty of 30, and a homology threshold of 0.3, and motifs with a cumulative frequency of at least 0.01 were considered dominant. Held by TCRdb, this immuneACCESS table contains in-frame sequences only and omits some clones. Under half of the omission traces to an unresolved V gene where checked; the cause of the rest is unknown. V and J calls and clone size are as listed in that table; D and trimming were resolved from the DNA. For this sample there are some 8,800 clones; 55% to 65% appear just once. Together, the top ten hold roughly 22% of the sample.

These data originate in a study of radiation and T cells in renal cell carcinoma (dated by TCRdb to 2019 to 2021). Broadly, across the study: In total, 50 to 55 samples underwent TCR beta sequencing: 25 or so tumors plus 27 peripheral blood samples. A total of 3.5 million to 4.5 million unique CDR3 nucleotide sequences, encoding 2.5 million to 3 million unique CDR3 amino acid sequences, were found across all 53 samples. Broad study findings and their caveats: With a single-armed trial design, the study had no way to address how radiation dose or scheduling affects the TCR repertoire. Compared with control tumors, irradiated tumors had a greater number of dominant CDR3 motifs, and those motifs took up a bigger portion of the repertoire. Because only small tumor regions of approximately 1 g were available, the study did not capture intratumoral heterogeneity. Higher TCR clonality was observed in irradiated tumors than in controls, with an average of approximately 54% of the repertoire accounted for by the top 100 clonotypes, compared with around 40% in nephrectomy-only tumors.

The specimen was tumor tissue, collected from a patient whose treatment was nephrectomy without radiotherapy. The source of this sequence is a man aged 55-75 years with renal cell carcinoma. The chain was built from TRBV5-1 and TRBJ1-4, with no confident D gene call. The CDR3 is CASSLGINEKLFF. The sequenced DNA is TGCGCCAGCAGCTTGGGGATCAATGAAAAACTGTTTTTT. The full variable domain, with segments outside the CDR3 supplied by the reference TRBV5-1 and TRBJ1-4 proteins, appears as KAGVTQTPRYLIKTRGQQVTLSCSPISGHRSVSWYQQTPGQGLQFLFEYFSETQRNKGNFPGRFSGRQFSNSRSEMNVSTLELGDSALYLCASSLGINEKLFFGSGTQLSVL.